This T cell receptor (beta chain) was recovered during a study of cytomegalovirus exposure and HLA in healthy donors. The germline CDR1 and CDR2 sequences are SGHNT and YYREEE (reference sequence). CDR3 size: 16 residues. Trimming took off 2 bases at V and 0 bases at J, with 12 bases between the two ends. Primers for the PCR totalled 60 Vbeta and 13 Jbeta. The method was immunoSEQ multiplex PCR; TCRdb's version includes in-frame clones alone and lacks a portion of them. The sample carries over 70,000 clones, about 71% recorded once. The V gene is TRBV5-4, the J gene TRBJ2-1; a possible D gene is TRBD2 (6 bases). The specimen was PBMCs. The source of this sequence is a woman aged 45 to 65 in good health and CMV-seropositive. The CDR3 is CASSFGGGASYNEQFF. The CDR3, as DNA: TGTGCCAGCAGCTTTGGTGGCGGGGCCTCCTACAATGAGCAGTTCTTC.